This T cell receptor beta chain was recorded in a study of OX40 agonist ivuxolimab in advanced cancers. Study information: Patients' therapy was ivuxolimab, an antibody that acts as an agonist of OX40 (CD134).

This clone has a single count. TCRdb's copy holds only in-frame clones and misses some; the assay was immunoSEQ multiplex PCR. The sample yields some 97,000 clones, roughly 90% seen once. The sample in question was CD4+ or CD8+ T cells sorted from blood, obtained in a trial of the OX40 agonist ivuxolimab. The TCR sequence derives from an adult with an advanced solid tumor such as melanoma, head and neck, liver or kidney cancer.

DNA of the CDR3: TGTGCCAGCAGCCAAGCGGGGAGCTCCTACGAGCAGTACTTC. Protein product: CASSQAGSSYEQYF. The chain joins TRBV7-2 to TRBJ2-7; TRBD2 matches at 7 bases. V shed 5 bases and J 0 bases; nucleotides not matched to a gene: 4. Germline CDR1 reads SGHTA; CDR2 reads FQGNSA. This CDR3 has 14 amino acids.